The 19 T cell receptor beta chains given below trace back to one sample, sequenced in a study of shared clonotypes between healthy human individuals (TCRdb year 2020). Libraries were prepared through the immunoSEQ multiplex PCR assay. TCRdb stores this immuneACCESS table with in-frame sequences only. Part of the clones is absent; in the studies checked, under half of the shortfall reflects unresolved V genes, and no reason is known for the rest. Within this sample are approximately 470,000 clones, with around 73% of them counted one time only. Of the sample, 12% falls within the top ten clones. Sequencing input: PBMCs. Receptors originate from a middle-aged woman in good health. Some clones in this sample may be carry-over from other donors' samples.

This clone turned up a few times. This rearrangement joins TRBV6-4 to TRBJ2-1; no clear D. Per germline, CDR1 MRHNA and CDR2 SNTAGT. This CDR3 contains 14 residues. Trimming stripped 4 bases from V and 6 bases from J, with 13 bases between. The CDR3 coding sequence is TGTGCCAGCAGTGGAGACGCGCATGGCAATGAGCAGTTCTTC. As protein: CASSGDAHGNEQFF.

This clone showed up just once. The chain employs TRBV10-3 and TRBJ2-1, with TRBD2 identical over 7 bases. This CDR3 is built from 15 residues. The ends lost 4 bases at V and 4 bases at J; junction bases unmatched: 7. Germline V gene lookup returns CDR1 ENHRY and CDR2 SYGVKD. CDR3 nucleotides: TGTGCCATCAGTGTGGGAGGGAGTGGGTACAATGAGCAGTTCTTC. This translates into CAISVGGSGYNEQFF.

This chain links TRBV5-4 with TRBJ2-5; 14 bases line up with TRBD2. Germline CDR1 is SGHNT and CDR2 is YYREEE (reference sequence). V lost 4 bases to trimming and J lost 0 bases; unmatched junction nucleotides: 2. The CDR3 length is 16 residues. The CDR3, as DNA: TGTGCCAGCAGCGAGGGACTAGCGGGGGACCAAGAGACCCAGTACTTC. As protein: CASSEGLAGDQETQYF.

Only one count was recorded for this clone. V gene TRBV15 combines with J gene TRBJ1-1, with unresolved D. CDR1 is LNHNV and CDR2 is YYDKDF in the germline V gene (reference sequence). V lost 3 bases to trimming and J lost 1 base, with 6 bases between them. The CDR3 runs to 13 residues. CDR3 amino acids: CATSRAPNTEAFF. Here the CDR3 DNA reads TGTGCCACCAGCAGGGCGCCGAACACTGAAGCTTTCTTT.

V usage is TRBV27 and J usage is TRBJ2-1; perhaps TRBD2 as D (5 bases). The length of the CDR3 is 16 residues. Germline CDR1 MNHEY, CDR2 SMNVEV (reference sequence). The ends were cut back, 5 bases at V and 6 bases at J, with 20 bases in the middle. The CDR3 DNA follows: TGTGCCAGCAGTCCCCGGGCGGGCGAGTACCTCAATGAGCAGTTCTTC. The encoded protein is CASSPRAGEYLNEQFF.

This clone was seen a single time. DNA of the CDR3: TGTGCCAGCAGTAAGGGGTCTCAAGAGACCCAGTACTTC. Amino acid sequence: CASSKGSQETQYF. This chain links TRBV2 with TRBJ2-5; possible D gene TRBD1, 5 bases. V was cut by 5 bases and J by 2 bases, with 9 bases left in between. In germline, CDR1 is SNHLY, CDR2 FYNNEI. The CDR3 contains 13 residues.

With regard to this clone: Other DNA sequences within the sample encode an identical CDR3. As DNA, the CDR3 is TGTGCCAGCAGCGTGTCAGGGGGGAATGAGCAGTTCTTC. Translated, it gives CASSVSGGNEQFF. This chain uses TRBV9 with TRBJ2-1, with D perhaps TRBD1 (7 bases). V lost 2 bases to trimming and J lost 7 bases, with 10 bases between them. The CDR3 length is 13 residues. CDR1 and CDR2 (germline): SGDLS, YYNGEE. The full variable domain, in which reference TRBV9 and TRBJ2-1 provide the parts outside the CDR3, is DSGVTQTPKHLITATGQRVTLRCSPRSGDLSVYWYQQSLDQGLQFLIQYYNGEERAKGNILERFSAQQFPDLHSELNLSSLELGDSALYFCASSVSGGNEQFFGPGTRLTVL.

This clone was counted only a few times. The gene calls are TRBV18 and TRBJ2-1; weak D call: TRBD1 (5 bases). Germline values: CDR1 KGHSH, CDR2 LQKENI. This CDR3 spans 16 amino acids. Trimming took 0 bases from V and 5 from J, leaving 14 bases between them. CDR3 bases: TGTGCCAGCTCACCACCGGGGCAGGGCCTGAACAATGAGCAGTTCTTC. Translated: CASSPPGQGLNNEQFF.

This chain connects TRBV28 to TRBJ2-7; no reliable D call. CDR3 length equals 11 residues. V lost 10 bases, J lost 1 base, and 8 bases lay in between. Germline CDR1 MDHEN, CDR2 SYDVKM. The DNA for the CDR3 is TGTGCCACCCTCGCTTCCTACGAGCAGTACTTC. Protein sequence: CATLASYEQYF.

The chain is built from TRBV11-3 and TRBJ2-2; TRBD1 aligns across 12 bases. The CDR3 spans 17 residues. Germline V gene data show CDR1 as SGHNT and CDR2 as YENEEA. J gave up 0 bases and V 5 bases, and 4 bases lay outside the gene matches. CDR3 protein: CASSPGTGGANTGELFF. In DNA, the CDR3 is TGTGCCAGCAGCCCCGGGACAGGGGGCGCGAACACCGGGGAGCTGTTTTTT.

DNA for the CDR3: TGTGCCAGCAGCCAAGATCCGGACACTGAAGCTTTCTTT. Amino acid sequence: CASSQDPDTEAFF. The chain couples TRBV4-2 to TRBJ1-1; D is uncertain. Trimming removed 0 bases at V and 3 bases at J, with 5 bases between. Germline loops: CDR1 LGHNA, CDR2 YNFKEQ. This CDR3 region has 13 residues.

The chain joins TRBV2 to TRBJ2-7; D may be TRBD2 (6 bases). V shed 6 bases and J shed 4 bases, with 19 bases lying between them. Germline CDR1 is SNHLY and CDR2 is FYNNEI. This CDR3 has 15 amino acids. The CDR3 DNA follows: TGTGCCAGCAGCTCCACGGGGGAGAACATATACGAGCAGTACTTC. Amino acid sequence: CASSSTGENIYEQYF.

As to this clone: This may arise from a read error, as a much more abundant clone is one base away. In DNA, the CDR3 is TGTGCCAGCAGTGAGGCTAGCGGGAGCCCCAATGAGCAGTTCTTC. Its protein is CASSEASGSPNEQFF. The chain recombines TRBV6-4 with TRBJ2-1; 10 bases agree with TRBD2. V lost 3 bases, J lost 6 bases, and 5 bases stayed unmatched. The CDR3 extends over 15 amino acids. Germline CDR1 and CDR2: MRHNA and SNTAGT.

On this clone itself: The sample carries other DNA sequences with the same CDR3. The V gene is TRBV14, the J gene TRBJ1-5; no clear D. The CDR3 totals 13 residues. The V end lost 0 bases, the J end lost 2 bases, and 2 bases lay between the germline ends. Germline CDR1 SGHDN, CDR2 FVKESK. The CDR3 spells CASSQDRNQPQHF. For the CDR3, the DNA is TGTGCCAGCAGCCAAGACCGCAATCAGCCCCAGCATTTT.

Concerning this clone itself: One junction end does not reproduce the germline sequence, and a read error may be involved. The sample carries other DNA sequences with the same CDR3. This rearrangement joins TRBV27 to TRBJ2-2; possibly TRBD1 or TRBD2 for D (5 bases each). This CDR3 is 15 amino acids long. The germline gives CDR1 MNHEY, CDR2 SMNVEV (reference sequence). CDR3 region: CASSYDSGGYGELFF. CDR3 nucleotide sequence: TGTGCCAGCAGTTACGATAGTGGGGGTTACGGGGAGCTGTTTTTC.

The DNA for the CDR3 is TGTGCCAGCTCACCAGCAGGGGATAACAACTATGGCTACACCTTC. It translates to CASSPAGDNNYGYTF. V and J are TRBV18 and TRBJ1-2, with a possible D match to TRBD1 (6 bases). Trimming cost V 2 bases and J 2 bases, with 12 bases left between them. Looked up from germline, CDR1 is KGHSH and CDR2 is LQKENI. The CDR3 length is 15 residues. The full variable domain, rest sourced from reference TRBV18 and TRBJ1-2, is NAGVMQNPRHLVRRRGQEARLRCSPMKGHSHVYWYRQLPEEGLKFMVYLQKENIIDESGMPKERFSAEFPKEGPSILRIQQVVRGDSAAYFCASSPAGDNNYGYTFGSGTRLTVV.

This clone was counted a single time. The chain recombines TRBV19 with TRBJ2-1; D not certain. With 9 bases removed from V and 4 bases from J, the gap between germline ends came to 16 bases. This CDR3 contains 14 residues. The germline gives CDR1 LNHDA, CDR2 SQIVND (reference sequence). The CDR3 reads CASRSLDIYNEQFF. The CDR3 DNA follows: TGTGCCAGCCGAAGCCTCGACATTTACAATGAGCAGTTCTTC. Full variable domain (outside the CDR3, taken from reference TRBV19 and TRBJ2-1): DGGITQSPKYLFRKEGQNVTLSCEQNLNHDAMYWYRQDPGQGLRLIYYSQIVNDFQKGDIAEGYSVSREKKESFPLTVTSAQKNPTAFYLCASRSLDIYNEQFFGPGTRLTVL.

This clone was seen repeatedly, ten times or more. The same CDR3 also results from other DNA sequences found in this sample. The chain joins TRBV30 to TRBJ2-5; D is undetermined. This CDR3 spans 13 amino acids. The V and J ends lost 2 bases and 9 bases respectively, with 16 bases between them. Germline V gene lookup returns CDR1 GTSNPN and CDR2 SVGIG (reference sequence). The CDR3, as DNA: TGTGCCTGGAGTCCCGCAGCCTCCGTGGCCCAGTACTTC. This sequence encodes CAWSPAASVAQYF.

The chain is built from TRBV4-3 and TRBJ2-2; either TRBD1 or TRBD2 may supply D (6 bases each). The CDR3 has 16 residues. The V gene's germline CDR1 is LGHNA and CDR2 YSLEER. The ends were cut back, 4 bases at V and 6 bases at J, with 18 bases in the middle. CDR3 in amino acids: CASSRVGGGDAGELFF. Here the CDR3 DNA reads TGCGCCAGCAGCCGCGTTGGAGGGGGAGACGCCGGGGAGCTGTTTTTT.